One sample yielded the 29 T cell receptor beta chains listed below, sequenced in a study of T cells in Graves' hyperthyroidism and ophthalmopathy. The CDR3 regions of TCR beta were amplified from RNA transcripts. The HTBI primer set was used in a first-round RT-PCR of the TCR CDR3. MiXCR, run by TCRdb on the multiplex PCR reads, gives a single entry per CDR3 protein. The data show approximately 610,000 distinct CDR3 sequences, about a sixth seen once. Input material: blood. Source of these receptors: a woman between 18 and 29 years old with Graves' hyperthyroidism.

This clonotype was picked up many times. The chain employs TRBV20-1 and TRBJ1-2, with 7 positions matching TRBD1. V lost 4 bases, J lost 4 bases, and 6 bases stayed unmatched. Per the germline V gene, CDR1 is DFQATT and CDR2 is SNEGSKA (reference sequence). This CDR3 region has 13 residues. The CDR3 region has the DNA TGCAGTGCTAACCAGGGGGTGGGCTATGGCTACACCTTC. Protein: CSANQGVGYGYTF.

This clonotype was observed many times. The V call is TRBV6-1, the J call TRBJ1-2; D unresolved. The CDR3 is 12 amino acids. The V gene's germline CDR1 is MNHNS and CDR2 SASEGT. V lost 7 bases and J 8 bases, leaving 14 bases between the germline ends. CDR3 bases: TGTGCCAGCACCCAGTTTGGGGAGGGCTACACCTTC. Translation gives CASTQFGEGYTF.

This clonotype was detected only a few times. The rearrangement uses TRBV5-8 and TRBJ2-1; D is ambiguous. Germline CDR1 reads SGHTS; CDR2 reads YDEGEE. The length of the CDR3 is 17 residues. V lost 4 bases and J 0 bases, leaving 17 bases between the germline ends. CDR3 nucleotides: TGTGCCAGCAGCCCTATGGCACAACCGCGCTCCTACAATGAGCAGTTCTTC. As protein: CASSPMAQPRSYNEQFF.

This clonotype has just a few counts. The CDR3 region has the DNA TGTGCCAGCAGTTTAGAGATACGGAGCACTGAAGCTTTCTTT. It encodes CASSLEIRSTEAFF. This sequence joins TRBV12-3 or TRBV12-4 and TRBJ1-1; the D is unclear. Between the trimmed V and J ends, which lost 1 base and 4 bases, there was a span of 10 bases. CDR3 size: 14 residues.

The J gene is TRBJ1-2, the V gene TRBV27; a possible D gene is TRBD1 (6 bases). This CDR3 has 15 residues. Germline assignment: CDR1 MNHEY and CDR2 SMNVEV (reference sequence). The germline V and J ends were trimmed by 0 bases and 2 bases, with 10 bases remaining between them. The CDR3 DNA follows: TGTGCCAGCAGTTTATCAGGGGGGCGAAACTATGGCTACACCTTC. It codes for CASSLSGGRNYGYTF.

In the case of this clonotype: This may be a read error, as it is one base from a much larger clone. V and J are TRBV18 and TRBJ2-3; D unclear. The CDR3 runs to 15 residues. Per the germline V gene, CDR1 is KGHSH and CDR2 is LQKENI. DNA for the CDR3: TGTGCCAGCTCAGGCCTGGGCAGCCCCCCAGATAGGCAGTATTTT. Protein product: CASSGLGSPPDRQYF.

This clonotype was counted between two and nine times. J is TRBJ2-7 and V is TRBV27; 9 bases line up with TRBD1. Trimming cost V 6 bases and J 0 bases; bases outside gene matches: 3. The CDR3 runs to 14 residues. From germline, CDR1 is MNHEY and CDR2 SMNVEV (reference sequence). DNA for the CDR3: TGTGCCAGCAGAGGGACAGGGACCTCCTACGAGCAGTACTTC. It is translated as CASRGTGTSYEQYF.

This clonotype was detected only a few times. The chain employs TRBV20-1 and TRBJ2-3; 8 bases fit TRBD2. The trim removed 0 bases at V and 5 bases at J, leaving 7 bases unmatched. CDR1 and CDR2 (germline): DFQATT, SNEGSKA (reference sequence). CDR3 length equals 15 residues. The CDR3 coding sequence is TGCAGTGCTAGAGATGCCGGGACTAGAAGAGATACGCAGTATTTT. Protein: CSARDAGTRRDTQYF.

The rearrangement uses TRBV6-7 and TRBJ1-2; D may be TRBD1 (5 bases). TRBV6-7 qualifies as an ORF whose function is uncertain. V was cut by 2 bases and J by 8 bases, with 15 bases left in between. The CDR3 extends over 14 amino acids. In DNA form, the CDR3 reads TGTGCCAGCAGTTACGGATCCGGGGGAGGCGGCTACACCTTC. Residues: CASSYGSGGGGYTF.

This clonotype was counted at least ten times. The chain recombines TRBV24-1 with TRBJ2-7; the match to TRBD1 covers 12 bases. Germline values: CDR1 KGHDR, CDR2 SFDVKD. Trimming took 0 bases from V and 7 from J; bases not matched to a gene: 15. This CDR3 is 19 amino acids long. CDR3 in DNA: TGTGCCACCAGTGATTTGGTTGCTCTGCTGGGACAGGGGGCAGGGGAGCAGTACTTC. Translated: CATSDLVALLGQGAGEQYF.

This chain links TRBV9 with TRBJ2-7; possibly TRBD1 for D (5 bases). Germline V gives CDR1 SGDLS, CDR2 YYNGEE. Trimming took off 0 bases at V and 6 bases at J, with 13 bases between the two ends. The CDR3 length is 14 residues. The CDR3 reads CASSVVAGPSEQYF. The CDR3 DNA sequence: TGTGCCAGCAGCGTAGTGGCAGGGCCCTCCGAGCAGTACTTC.

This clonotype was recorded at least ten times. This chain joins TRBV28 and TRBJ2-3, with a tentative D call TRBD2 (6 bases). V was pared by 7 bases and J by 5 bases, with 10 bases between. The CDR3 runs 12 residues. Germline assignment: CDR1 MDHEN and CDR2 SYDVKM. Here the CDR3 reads CASKLAGDTQYF. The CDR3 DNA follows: TGTGCCAGCAAACTAGCAGGAGATACGCAGTATTTT.

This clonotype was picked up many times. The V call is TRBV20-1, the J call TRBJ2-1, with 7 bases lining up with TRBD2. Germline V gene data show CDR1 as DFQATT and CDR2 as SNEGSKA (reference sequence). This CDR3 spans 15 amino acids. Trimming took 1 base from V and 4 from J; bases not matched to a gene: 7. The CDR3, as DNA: TGCAGTGCTAGAGCTCTAGCGGTTACATACAATGAGCAGTTCTTC. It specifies CSARALAVTYNEQFF.

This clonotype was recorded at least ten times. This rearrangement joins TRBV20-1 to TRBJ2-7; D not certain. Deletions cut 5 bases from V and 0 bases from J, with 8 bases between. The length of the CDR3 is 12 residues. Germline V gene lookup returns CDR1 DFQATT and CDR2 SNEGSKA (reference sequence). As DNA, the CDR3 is TGCAGTGCTCCCGACTTCTCCTACGAGCAGTACTTC. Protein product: CSAPDFSYEQYF.

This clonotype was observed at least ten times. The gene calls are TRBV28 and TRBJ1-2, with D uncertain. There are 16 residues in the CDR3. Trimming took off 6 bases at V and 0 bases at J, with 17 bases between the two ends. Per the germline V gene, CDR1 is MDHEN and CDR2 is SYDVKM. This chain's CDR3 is CASRIGPSPANYGYTF. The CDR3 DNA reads TGTGCCAGCAGAATCGGACCGAGCCCGGCTAACTATGGCTACACCTTC.

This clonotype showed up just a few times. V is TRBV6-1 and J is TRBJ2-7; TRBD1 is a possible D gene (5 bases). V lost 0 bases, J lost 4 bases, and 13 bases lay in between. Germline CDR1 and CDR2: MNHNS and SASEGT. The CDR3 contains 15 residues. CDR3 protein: CASSEALGQAYEQYF. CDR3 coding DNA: TGTGCCAGCAGTGAAGCGCTAGGACAAGCTTACGAGCAGTACTTC.

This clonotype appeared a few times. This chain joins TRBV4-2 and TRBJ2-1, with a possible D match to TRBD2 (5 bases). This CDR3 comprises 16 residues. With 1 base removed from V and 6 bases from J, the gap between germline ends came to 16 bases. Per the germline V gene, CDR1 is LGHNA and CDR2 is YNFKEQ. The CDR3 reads CASSQVGGSHSNEQFF. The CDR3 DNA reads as TGTGCCAGCAGCCAAGTGGGTGGGAGTCACAGCAATGAGCAGTTCTTC.

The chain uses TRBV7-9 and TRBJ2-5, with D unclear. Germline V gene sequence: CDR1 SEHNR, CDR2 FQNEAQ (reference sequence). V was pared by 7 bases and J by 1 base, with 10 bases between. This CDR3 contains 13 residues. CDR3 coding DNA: TGTGCCAGCACAAACTGGGGCCAAGAGACCCAGTACTTC. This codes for CASTNWGQETQYF.

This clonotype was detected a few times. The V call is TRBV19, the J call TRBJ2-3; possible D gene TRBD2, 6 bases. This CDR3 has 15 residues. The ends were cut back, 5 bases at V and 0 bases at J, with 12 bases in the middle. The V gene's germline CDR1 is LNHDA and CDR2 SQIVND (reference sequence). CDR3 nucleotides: TGTGCCAGTAGTCCGGGGGAGGTTAGCACAGATACGCAGTATTTT. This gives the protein CASSPGEVSTDTQYF.

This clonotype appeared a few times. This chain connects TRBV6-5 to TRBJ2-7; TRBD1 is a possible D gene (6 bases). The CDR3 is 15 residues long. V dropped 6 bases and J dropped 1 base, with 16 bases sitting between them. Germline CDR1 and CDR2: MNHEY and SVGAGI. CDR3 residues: CASRYIRQESYEQYF. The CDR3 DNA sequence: TGTGCCAGCAGGTATATACGACAGGAATCCTACGAGCAGTACTTC.

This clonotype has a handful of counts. CDR3 sequence (DNA): TGTGCCAGCAGCCAAGATCTAGGGACGTTACTGTTTTTT. Residues: CASSQDLGTLLFF. V gene TRBV14 combines with J gene TRBJ1-4, with D possibly TRBD1 on 5 matching bases. Germline V gene sequence: CDR1 SGHDN, CDR2 FVKESK. The CDR3 covers 13 residues. The V end was cut by 0 bases, the J end by 13 bases, with 12 bases between.

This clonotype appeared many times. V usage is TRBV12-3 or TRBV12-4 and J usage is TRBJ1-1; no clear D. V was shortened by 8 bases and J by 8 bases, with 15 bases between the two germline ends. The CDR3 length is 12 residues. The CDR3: CASHLGLGEAFF. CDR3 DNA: TGTGCCAGCCATTTGGGCCTGGGAGAAGCTTTCTTT.

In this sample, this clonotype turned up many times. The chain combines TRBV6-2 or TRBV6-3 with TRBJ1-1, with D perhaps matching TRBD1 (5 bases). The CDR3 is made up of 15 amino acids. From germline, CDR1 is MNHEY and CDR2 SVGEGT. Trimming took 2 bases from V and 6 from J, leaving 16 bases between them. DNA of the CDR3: TGTGCCAGCAGTTACGCGAGGGGCGCCGGGGCTGAAGCTTTCTTT. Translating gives CASSYARGAGAEAFF.

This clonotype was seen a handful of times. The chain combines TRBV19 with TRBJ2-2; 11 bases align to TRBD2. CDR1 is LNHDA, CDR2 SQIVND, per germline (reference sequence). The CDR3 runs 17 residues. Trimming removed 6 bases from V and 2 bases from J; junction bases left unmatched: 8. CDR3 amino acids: CASRQTSGASNTGELFF. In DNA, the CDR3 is TGTGCCAGTAGGCAGACTAGCGGGGCTTCTAACACCGGGGAGCTGTTTTTT.

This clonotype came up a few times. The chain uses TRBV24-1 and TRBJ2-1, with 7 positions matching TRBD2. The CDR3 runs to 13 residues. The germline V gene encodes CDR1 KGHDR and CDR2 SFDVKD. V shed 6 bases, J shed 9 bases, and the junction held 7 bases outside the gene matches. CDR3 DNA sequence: TGTGCCACCAGTTTCACTAGCGAGGGTGAGCAGTTCTTC. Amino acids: CATSFTSEGEQFF.

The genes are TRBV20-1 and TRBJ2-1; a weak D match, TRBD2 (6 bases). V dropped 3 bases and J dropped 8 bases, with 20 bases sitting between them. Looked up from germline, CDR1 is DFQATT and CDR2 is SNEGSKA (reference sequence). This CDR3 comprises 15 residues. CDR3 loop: CSASGDLAHQDEQFF. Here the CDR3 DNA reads TGCAGTGCTAGTGGGGACTTGGCCCATCAGGATGAGCAGTTCTTC.

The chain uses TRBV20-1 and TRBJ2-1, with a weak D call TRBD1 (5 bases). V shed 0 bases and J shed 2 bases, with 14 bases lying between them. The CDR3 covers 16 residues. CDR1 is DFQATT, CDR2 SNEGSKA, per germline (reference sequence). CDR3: CSAREGVALTYNEQFF. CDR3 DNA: TGCAGTGCTAGAGAAGGGGTAGCCCTTACCTACAATGAGCAGTTCTTC.

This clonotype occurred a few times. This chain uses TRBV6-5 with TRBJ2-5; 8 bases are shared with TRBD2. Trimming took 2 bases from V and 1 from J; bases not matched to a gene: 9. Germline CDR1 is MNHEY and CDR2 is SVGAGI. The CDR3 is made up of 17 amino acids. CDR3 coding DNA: TGTGCCAGCAGTTACCCAACTACCGGGACTAGCCAAGAGACCCAGTACTTC. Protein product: CASSYPTTGTSQETQYF.

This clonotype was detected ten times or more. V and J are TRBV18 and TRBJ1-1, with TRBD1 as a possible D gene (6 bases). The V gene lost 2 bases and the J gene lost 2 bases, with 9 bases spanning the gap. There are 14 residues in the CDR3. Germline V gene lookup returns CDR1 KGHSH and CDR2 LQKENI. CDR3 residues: CASSPLGANTEAFF. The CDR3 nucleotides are TGTGCCAGCTCACCATTGGGGGCCAACACTGAAGCTTTCTTT. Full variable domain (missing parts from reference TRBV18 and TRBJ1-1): NAGVMQNPRHLVRRRGQEARLRCSPMKGHSHVYWYRQLPEEGLKFMVYLQKENIIDESGMPKERFSAEFPKEGPSILRIQQVVRGDSAAYFCASSPLGANTEAFFGQGTRLTVV.